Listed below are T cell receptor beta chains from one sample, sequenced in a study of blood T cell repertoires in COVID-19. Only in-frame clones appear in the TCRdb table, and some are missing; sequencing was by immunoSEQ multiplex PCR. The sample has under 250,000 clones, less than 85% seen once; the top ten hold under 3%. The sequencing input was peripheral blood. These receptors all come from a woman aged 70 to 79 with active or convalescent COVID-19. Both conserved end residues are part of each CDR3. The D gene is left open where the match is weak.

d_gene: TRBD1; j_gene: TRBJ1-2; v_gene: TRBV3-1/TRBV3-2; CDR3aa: CASSQGDRNYGYTF
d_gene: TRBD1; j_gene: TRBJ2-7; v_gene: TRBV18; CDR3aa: CASSPNRDSSYEQYF
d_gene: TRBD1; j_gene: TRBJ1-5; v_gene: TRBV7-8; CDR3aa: CASSLDRGNQPQHF
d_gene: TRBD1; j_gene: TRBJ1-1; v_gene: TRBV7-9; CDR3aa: CASRPTGYTEAFF
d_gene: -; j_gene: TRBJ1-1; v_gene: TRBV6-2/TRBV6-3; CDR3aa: CASSYSWGGTEAFF
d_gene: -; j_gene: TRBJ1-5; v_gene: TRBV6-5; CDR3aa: CASRPGFYSNQPQHF
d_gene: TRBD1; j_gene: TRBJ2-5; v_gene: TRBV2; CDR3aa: CASTKGTGGGQETQYF
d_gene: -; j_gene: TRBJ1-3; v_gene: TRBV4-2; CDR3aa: CASSQDGVAASSGNTIYF
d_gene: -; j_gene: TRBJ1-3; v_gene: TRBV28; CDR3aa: CASSAPGNGNTIYF
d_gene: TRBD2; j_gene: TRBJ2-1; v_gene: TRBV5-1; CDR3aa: CASSATGTSGSNEQFF
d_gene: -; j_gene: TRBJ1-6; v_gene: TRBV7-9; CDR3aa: CASSSGGALNF
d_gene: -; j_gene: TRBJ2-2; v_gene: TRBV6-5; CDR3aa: CASSYEHNTGELFF
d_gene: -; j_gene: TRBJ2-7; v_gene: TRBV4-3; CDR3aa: CASSQTPLSYEQYF
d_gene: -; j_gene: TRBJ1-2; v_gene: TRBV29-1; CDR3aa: CSVEHRHYGYTF
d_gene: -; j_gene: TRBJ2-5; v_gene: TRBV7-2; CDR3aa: CASSFRGFQETQYF
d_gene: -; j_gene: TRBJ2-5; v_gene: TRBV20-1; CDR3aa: CSALLLETQYF
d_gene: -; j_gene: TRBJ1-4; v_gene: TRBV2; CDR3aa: CASSEAVGEREKLFF
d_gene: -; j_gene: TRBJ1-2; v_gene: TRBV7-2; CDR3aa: CASSHYPGRHNYGYTF
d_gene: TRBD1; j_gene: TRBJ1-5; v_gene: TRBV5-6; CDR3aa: CASSLTGFEQPQHF
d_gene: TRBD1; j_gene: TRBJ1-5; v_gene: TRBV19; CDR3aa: CASSPGQALGQPQHF
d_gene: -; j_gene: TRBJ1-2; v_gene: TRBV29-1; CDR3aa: CSVEEEEQGNYGYTF
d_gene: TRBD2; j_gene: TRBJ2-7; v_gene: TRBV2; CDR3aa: CASTPGLLGGEQYF
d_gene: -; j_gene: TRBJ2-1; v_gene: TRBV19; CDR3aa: CASSILRAPGNEQFF
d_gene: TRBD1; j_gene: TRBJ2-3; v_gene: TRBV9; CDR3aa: CASSVAQGAPTDTQYF
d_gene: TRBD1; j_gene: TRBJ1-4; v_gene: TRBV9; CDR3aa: CASSVWGQLNNEKLFF
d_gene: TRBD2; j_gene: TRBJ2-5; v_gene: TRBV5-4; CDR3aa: CASSPGLAGETQYF
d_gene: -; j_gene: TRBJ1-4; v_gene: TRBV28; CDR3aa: CASSLPREANEKLFF
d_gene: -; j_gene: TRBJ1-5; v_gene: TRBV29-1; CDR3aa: CSVTEQGYTDQPQHF
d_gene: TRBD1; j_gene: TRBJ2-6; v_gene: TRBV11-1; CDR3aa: CASSRDRAGANVLTF
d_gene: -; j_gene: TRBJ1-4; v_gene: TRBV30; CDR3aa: CAWSPSPRGEKLFF
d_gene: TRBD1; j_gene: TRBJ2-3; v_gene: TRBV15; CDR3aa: CATSRGQGGTDTQYF
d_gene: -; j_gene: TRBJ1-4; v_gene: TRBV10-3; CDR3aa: CAISESTGFNEKLFF
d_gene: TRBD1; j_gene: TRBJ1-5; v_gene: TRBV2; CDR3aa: CASTEDRGSNQPQHF